This T cell receptor beta chain was sequenced for a study of blood T cell repertoires in COVID-19. Study-wide background: Donors in Cohort 3 who had recovered were those with two negative PCRs, healthcare professional clearance, or resolution of their symptoms. Donors in the United States, Italy and Spain gave samples during acute or convalescent COVID-19.

Enrolled through a virtual design, the participants were between roughly 18 and 89 years of age and came from 24 US areas. Assignments of participants to cohorts depended upon their own reported clinical history. This CDR3 region has 17 residues. CDR1 MNHNS and CDR2 SASEGT come from the germline V gene. V lost 2 bases to trimming and J lost 6 bases, with 20 bases between them. Only in-frame clones appear in the TCRdb table, and some are missing; sequencing was by immunoSEQ multiplex PCR. The data contain 400,000 or so clones, around 87% of them singletons. The V call is TRBV6-1, the J call TRBJ2-4; the D gene is possibly TRBD2 (6 bases). The sequence came from a man in his forties or fifties in a cohort exposed to, infected with or recovered from COVID-19 (not recorded which). Specimen: PBMCs or T cells enriched from blood (not recorded which). The CDR3 spells CASSERGVRDSRNIQYF. The CDR3 DNA sequence: TGTGCCAGCAGTGAACGGGGCGTCCGGGACTCCCGAAACATTCAGTACTTC.